These T cell receptor beta chains were read from a single sample in a study of CD8+ T cells in alopecia areata. TCRdb's table, derived via immunoSEQ multiplex PCR, lists solely in-frame clones and lacks some. The sample has 90,000 to 130,000 clones, around 59% seen once. What was sequenced was CD8+ T cells sorted from blood. The source of these receptors is a human donor in good health. Both conserved end residues are trimmed from each CDR3. A D gene is named only where the DNA matches it firmly. Part of the rows lack a size; the others show once, few, many or a class for expanded clones.

d_gene,abundance,v_gene,CDR3aa
TRBD1,.,TRBV15,ATSPGRGQETQY
.,.,TRBV4-3,ASSPYSVGRPPDTQY
.,.,TRBV27,ASSFVASRGTDTQY
.,few,TRBV5-4,ASSTTGADTQY
TRBD1,few,TRBV28,ASSSGTVNEKLF
.,once,TRBV27,ASSLTGFEVTDTQY
.,many,TRBV4-2,ASSQERGTDTQY
.,.,TRBV10-3,AIGQKAKNIQY
.,.,TRBV9,ASSRGNEQF
.,once,TRBV29-1,SVVFNPALYISYNEQF
.,.,TRBV4-1,ASSQGANTGELF
.,.,TRBV7-3,ASSFQQGNEQF
.,.,TRBV4-3,ASSQGQESPGELF
TRBD1,.,TRBV7-6,ASSLAIGTAYEQY
.,.,TRBV5-1,ASSLFAGENTEAF
.,.,TRBV25-1,ASSPDKSDGGWNQPQH
.,.,TRBV13,ASSLEVSGRGYT
TRBD1,.,TRBV7-9,ASSQDRGDLETQY
TRBD2,.,TRBV5-1,ASSLAPGGSYEQY
.,.,TRBV27,ASSFWGLPNEQF
.,.,TRBV19,ASDDRPSSTDTQY
TRBD1,few,TRBV19,ASSASGGSGYT
.,few,TRBV7-9,ASSLVGVSGYLQPQH
TRBD2,.,TRBV6-5,ASSILAGGKETQY
TRBD1,.,TRBV14,ASSQDWLKGAGEQY
.,.,TRBV30,AWVAQGYGYT
.,.,TRBV25-1,ASSGIADYYNEQF
.,many,TRBV7-9,ASTGGGSADSGYGYT
.,.,TRBV15,ATTPPTTAQDTQY
.,.,TRBV4-1,ASSHPSLGRATGYT
.,.,TRBV10-2,ASSGPYEQY
TRBD2,.,TRBV30,AWHKPGLAATYEQY
.,.,TRBV15,ATSSLDSIEETQY
TRBD1,many,TRBV5-6,ASSPTGANTGELF
.,.,TRBV5-6,ASSISYEQY
.,.,TRBV5-1,ASSLPQEDEQF
.,.,TRBV7-9,ASSWLDEQY
.,.,TRBV4-2,ASSFTGEEQY
TRBD1,.,TRBV29-1,SALKGAVMETQY
.,once,TRBV9,ASSVAAQSSTDTQY
TRBD1,few,TRBV2,ASASPETGAYGYT
.,few,TRBV27,ASSLGGNIQY
.,.,TRBV13,ASSPRTGSRNEQF
TRBD2,.,TRBV13,ASSLGRGGPNEQY
.,.,TRBV15,ATSRPPGVYNEQF
.,.,TRBV2,ASMVVDYNEQF